What follows describes a single T cell receptor (beta chain). No cognate antigen has been identified for it. Per-base qualities were not stored, and no clone one base away is much larger. The data belong to a study of cytomegalovirus exposure and HLA in healthy donors (dated by TCRdb to the late 2010s). Concerning the study at large: An earlier analysis of 587 of the donors reported roughly 300 Gb of sequence data and around 100 million unique TCR beta sequences obtained from around 190 million T cells. Rather than drawing on any new phenotypic data, the later analysis identified candidate immune exposures from TCR beta sequences and the way those sequences occurred across donors. The study was designed to test whether signatures of past pathogen exposure could be identified by cataloging public T cell receptors. All discovery cohort repertoires had been generated on a single sequencing platform. Using immunosequencing, the study profiled T cell repertoires from 500 to 800 subjects and related those repertoires to cytomegalovirus serostatus. A later genetic analysis used genome-wide SNP genotypes for about 65% of the 666 donors, treating that subset as a discovery cohort. Class I and class II HLA loci were covered by the typing at four-digit resolution. An earlier analysis of several hundred of the donors used high-throughput TCR beta sequencing to judge whether each TCR beta V gene segment behaved as functional or pseudogenic. On average, approximately 250,000 unique TCR beta nucleotide sequences were sequenced per donor among roughly 430 genotyped donors of the cohort, with around 19% of those sequences being non-productive. The number of typed donors differed by locus: 629-630 for A, B, C, DRB1 and DQB1; 500 to 550 for DQA1; 606 for DPA1; and 450 to 480 for DPB1. Roughly five DR-DQ haplotypes were treated as single units for association and clustering because of strong linkage in the cohort. An early release that covered roughly 600 HLA-typed donors contained approximately 300 gigabases of sequencing data and tens of millions of unique TCR sequences. Along with the roughly 700-subject first cohort, a separate validation cohort of over 90 different subjects was used. Donor age, sex, ethnicity and CMV serostatus were collected together with the repertoire data. To predict cytomegalovirus infection status, the study combined high-throughput TCR immunosequencing, statistical association of individual TCRs with disease status, and machine learning. Of the 300 to 450 genotyped donors, 81% were placed in the genetic ancestry cluster associated with self-reported Caucasian donors. To study patterns of TCR occurrence, a later analysis re-analyzed previously published TCR beta repertoires from around 660 donors and added high-resolution HLA genotyping.

Clipping removes 0 bases from V and 6 bases from J, with 2 as the unmatched junction base count. Reading from cysteine to phenylalanine, the CDR3 counts 14 amino acids. CDR3 DNA only is kept here, 42 bases in frame from base 1. As encoded in the germline V gene (reference sequence), CDR1 is SEHNR while CDR2 is FQNEAQ. Results and caveats for the whole study, not just this receptor: In the study, about 150 TCR beta chains were listed as associated with cytomegalovirus. A later genetic analysis associated a missense DCLRE1C variant with V-gene and J-gene trimming of TCR beta chains, and an independent cohort replicated the association. Broadly in line with IMGT annotations, most TCR beta V segments showed up in productive rearrangements about 90% or about 30% of the time in an earlier analysis of around 600 of the donors. The presence/absence analyses assumed that sequencing depth was roughly uniform across donors, and that assumption may not be true. Linkage disequilibrium might explain the correlated functional status among segregating V segments, but an unknown experimental factor could not be excluded. At a false discovery rate of 0.05, a later analysis linked some 18,000 TCR beta sequences to specific HLA alleles. A later analysis found that most CMV-associated TCR beta chains appeared HLA-restricted, with HLA associations seemingly driven largely by CMV exposure. The authors suggested that the approach could potentially be generalized to other disease states and immunological phenotypes. The classifier was reported to diagnose cytomegalovirus status with high specificity and sensitivity in both the original and validation cohorts. While some public TCRs were present in many individuals, most TCR sequences turned up only very rarely across donors. A group of highly shared sequence variants was considered likely to be a technical artifact of the sequencing pipeline. Immune exposure information for the cohort was limited to CMV serostatus. In a later genetic analysis, fewer N-insertions in productive TCRs were reported among donors in an Asian-associated ancestry cluster than the approximately 710-donor mean. Because counts were too low, around 17 rarely observed V segments, including chromosome 9 orphons, were left out of the earlier analysis of some 640 of the donors. A later analysis found that HLA-associated TCR beta chains were more clonally expanded and had lower generation probabilities than equally common non-associated chains. Strong co-occurrence of HLA alleles, especially DR and DQ, made assigning TCR associations to individual alleles difficult. This cohort had only TCR beta chains sequenced, and the lack of alpha or paired-chain data limited which features could be detected. A further reported finding was that TCR beta sequences accurately predicted the HLA-A and HLA-B alleles for most subjects in the first cohort. In vitro tests confirmed that a few of the cytomegalovirus-associated TCR beta chains recognize cytomegalovirus antigens. According to a later analysis, TCR association rates differed among HLA loci, with DRB1 alleles showing the most associated TCRs and HLA-C alleles showing the fewest. Because some donors lacked HLA typing at each locus, the association tests relied only on the typed subset. A later analysis reported that several top co-occurrence clusters appeared linked to parvovirus B19, influenza, CMV and Epstein-Barr virus. Some IMGT-functional V segments, including TRBV6-2 and TRBV6-3, could not be distinguished by the 87-base-pair reads and were therefore excluded.

The cohort consisted of some 670 healthy bone marrow donors. At the time of sampling, every cohort member was nominally healthy, though immune exposures that went unrecorded were likely present. The donor was CMV seropositive and belonged to the group of more than 250 seropositive cohort members. Each donor provided a peripheral blood sample, and peripheral blood mononuclear cells were used for TCR beta sequencing. Genomic DNA was extracted from the blood cell samples with the Qiagen DNeasy Blood Extraction Kit. Libraries came from the immunoSEQ multiplex PCR assay. For the multiplex PCR, a mixture combining 60 forward primers for TCR Vbeta segments and 13 reverse primers for TCR Jbeta segments was used. The CDR3 region of rearranged TCR beta genes was amplified from genomic DNA with a multiplex PCR assay. The Illumina HiSeq System was used to sequence the amplified TCR beta libraries as 87-base-pair reads. On the authors' methods: Across the 670 or so repertoires, a later analysis counted tens of millions of unique TCR beta chains, roughly 11 million of which were shared by at least two donors. Raw reads were error-corrected and collapsed into unique sequences by a nearest-neighbor algorithm in which closely related sequences were merged to remove PCR and sequencing errors. V, D and J gene segments were assigned by aligning CDR3 sequences to IMGT reference sequences. Each retained sequence needed at least a six-nucleotide match to both a V gene segment and a J gene segment. Rearrangements were called productive when the CDR3 lacked stop codons and stayed in frame with V and J; all others were non-productive. CDR3 was defined by IMGT convention, running from the second conserved V-encoded cysteine to the conserved J-encoded phenylalanine. Sequences without an unambiguous match to a single V gene segment were excluded from the earlier analysis of 500 to 700 of the donors. In an earlier analysis of more than 500 of the donors, a V segment was called functional when productive rearrangements were above 56.7%, and segregating when the standard deviation between donors exceeded 5%. A statistical classification framework was built for diagnosing cytomegalovirus status from the catalog of TCR beta chain sequences. In a later analysis, V and J genes were assigned by comparing TCR nucleotide sequences against IMGT/GENE-DB human TR gene sequences. A later analysis assigned CDR3 sequences and most-parsimonious VDJ recombination scenarios with the TCRdist pipeline. In a later analysis, each TCR beta chain was defined by its CDR3 amino acid sequence together with its V-gene family, and reads without a unique V-gene family were excluded. In a later analysis, fewer than 600 highly shared, low-generation-probability nucleotide sequences were removed to address suspected cross-contamination and a sequencing artifact. In a later analysis, a clonal expansion index for each public chain was calculated from normalized within-repertoire ranks of inferred template counts. A later analysis computed generation probabilities with a VDJ recombination model fitted to out-of-frame rearrangements, and checked the results against IGoR. In a later analysis, hypergeometric tests were used to score TCR-TCR, TCR-HLA and TCR-CMV co-occurrence, with a repertoire-size bias correction applied to TCR pairs. In a later analysis, false discovery rates were estimated by permuting HLA or CMV assignments 20 times. In a later analysis, co-occurring TCRs were grouped with DBSCAN, and TCRdist sequence similarity was added when clustering was performed within HLA-allele-positive subsets. Repertoires with fewer than 30,000 or more than 120,000 public chains, plus five repertoires with anomalous nucleotide sharing, were excluded from co-occurrence clustering. TCRdb stores this immuneACCESS table with in-frame sequences only. Part of the clones is absent; in the studies checked, under half of the shortfall reflects unresolved V genes, and no reason is known for the rest. The DNA gave D and trimming, while V, J and clone size come from that table. Within this sample are around 200,000 clones, with approximately 82% of them counted one time only. The top ten clonotypes cover approximately 1.2% of the sample.

The receptor comes from a girl aged 2-9 years in good health and CMV-seropositive. Sequenced sample: PBMCs. The rearrangement combines TRBV7-9 with TRBJ2-3; 8 nucleotides in the junction match TRBD2. The CDR3 has the sequence CASSLASGIDTQYF. The DNA sequence is TGTGCCAGCAGCTTAGCTAGCGGGATTGATACGCAGTATTTT.